This TCR beta chain came from a study of cytomegalovirus exposure and HLA in healthy donors. Overall study findings and caveats: Previously analyzed data showed that most TCR beta V segments were productive at a frequency of about 87% or about 30%. The likely explanation for a cluster of highly shared sequence variants was sequencing artifact. Accurate predictions that matched the HLA-A and HLA-B alleles of most subjects were reportedly made from TCR beta sequences.

The PCR used 60 Vbeta and 13 Jbeta primers. Measured with immunoSEQ multiplex PCR; TCRdb has only the in-frame clones, and not every one. Of roughly 18,000 clones in the sample, about 77% are singletons; the top ten hold around 3.4%. Among the donors, all were healthy bone marrow donors. The ends lost 5 bases at V and 6 bases at J; junction bases unmatched: 6. The CDR3 covers 15 residues. Germline assignment: CDR1 GTSNPN and CDR2 SVGIG (reference sequence). For this clone: Its target is not known.

The sample taken for sequencing was PBMCs. The genes are TRBV30 and TRBJ1-6; 11 bases map to TRBD1. The sequence was obtained from a man aged 18 to 30 in good health and CMV-seronegative. The CDR3 loop is CAWGQGAIGNSPLHF. In DNA, the CDR3 is TGTGCCTGGGGACAGGGGGCAATCGGTAATTCACCCCTCCACTTT. Based on the CDR3 plus reference TRBV30 and TRBJ1-6, the full variable domain is SQTIHQWPATLVQPVGSPLSLECTVEGTSNPNLYWYRQAAGRGLQLLFYSVGIGQISSEVPQNLSASRPQDRQFILSSKKLLLSDSGFYLCAWGQGAIGNSPLHFGNGTRLTVT.